These 27 T cell receptor beta chains came from one sample sequenced in a study of Ad26.COV2.S vaccination and SARS-CoV-2 variants. Indicated treatment: about 20 received Ad26.COV2.S at low or high dose, single or two shots; 5 received placebo; per-sample allocation not given. Vaccine and placebo recipients were sampled on day 63 after the first injection. Produced via immunoSEQ multiplex PCR; TCRdb's table is partial and in-frame only. The profile covers over 450,000 clones, with 70% to 90% appearing a single time and 1.5% to 2% taken by the ten largest. The source was peripheral blood, collected in a trial of Ad26.COV2.S vaccine versus placebo. Receptors were obtained from a person between 18 and 65 years old who received the Ad26.COV2.S COVID-19 vaccine or a placebo.

This chain uses TRBV20-1 with TRBJ1-3; no clear D gene. CDR3 size: 11 residues. V lost 1 base and J lost 4, with 2 bases in between. CDR1 DFQATT and CDR2 SNEGSKA come from the germline V gene (reference sequence). CDR3 nucleotides: TGCAGTGCTAGAGGGGGAAACACCATATATTTT. This gives the protein CSARGGNTIYF.

The J gene is TRBJ2-3, the V gene TRBV11-2; D gene uncertain. V was shortened by 3 bases and J by 3 bases, with 4 bases between the two germline ends. This CDR3 region has 12 residues. The V gene's germline CDR1 is SGHAT and CDR2 FQNNGV. This CDR3 reads CASSLETDTQYF. The CDR3 DNA is TGTGCCAGCAGCTTGGAGACAGATACGCAGTATTTT. Supplemented by reference TRBV11-2 and TRBJ2-3, the full variable domain reads EAGVAQSPRYKIIEKRQSVAFWCNPISGHATLYWYQQILGQGPKLLIQFQNNGVVDDSQLPKDRFSAERLKGVDSTLKIQPAKLEDSAVYLCASSLETDTQYFGPGTRLTVL.

In nucleotides, the CDR3 is TGTGCCACCAGCAGAGATCTTTTTGGAAACACCATATATTTT. Translated, it gives CATSRDLFGNTIYF. The chain joins TRBV15 to TRBJ1-3, with D uncertain. Deletions cut 0 bases from V and 3 bases from J, with 6 bases between. Germline V gene lookup returns CDR1 LNHNV and CDR2 YYDKDF (reference sequence). The CDR3 contains 14 residues.

This rearrangement joins TRBV6-2 or TRBV6-3 to TRBJ2-6; D is perhaps TRBD1 (6 bases). This CDR3 region has 19 residues. In germline, CDR1 is MNHEY, CDR2 SVGEGT. V shed 2 bases and J shed 1 base, with 18 bases lying between them. The DNA for the CDR3 is TGTGCCAGCAGTTACCCGACAGGAGAACCGAGGTCTGGGGCCAACGTCCTGACTTTC. This sequence encodes CASSYPTGEPRSGANVLTF.

The chain links TRBV7-6 to TRBJ2-7, with 10 bases matching TRBD1. Germline CDR1 reads SGHVS; CDR2 reads FNYEAQ. CDR3 size: 14 residues. V lost 4 bases, J lost 5 bases, and 5 bases stayed unmatched. CDR3 in DNA: TGTGCCAGCAGCTACCGGGACAGGGGCAACGAGCAGTACTTC. It translates to CASSYRDRGNEQYF.

The rearrangement uses TRBV12-3 or TRBV12-4 and TRBJ2-1, with 7 bases lining up with TRBD1. J gave up 15 bases and V 5 bases, and 10 bases lay outside the gene matches. There are 12 residues in the CDR3. The CDR3 bases are TGTGCCAGCAGTCGACAGGGTTTTAGAGGGTTCTTC. It encodes CASSRQGFRGFF.

The rearrangement joins TRBV7-9 to TRBJ2-3; D is possibly TRBD2 (6 bases). The CDR3 contains 14 residues. V lost 3 bases to trimming and J lost 4 bases, with 11 bases between them. CDR1 and CDR2 (germline): SEHNR, FQNEAQ (reference sequence). This chain's CDR3 is CASSLTGVADTQYF. In DNA, the CDR3 is TGTGCCAGCAGCTTGACGGGGGTGGCAGATACGCAGTATTTT.

This clone was counted a few times. The rearrangement links TRBV11-2 to TRBJ1-2, with D possibly TRBD1 on 5 matching bases. Trimming cost V 8 bases and J 6 bases, with 19 bases left between them. In germline, CDR1 is SGHAT, CDR2 FQNNGV. The CDR3 extends over 14 amino acids. This chain's CDR3 is CASGRDLLLDGYTF. The CDR3 DNA sequence: TGTGCCAGCGGTCGGGACCTTCTCTTGGATGGCTACACCTTC.

The chain employs TRBV29-1 and TRBJ2-3; TRBD1 matches at 7 bases. J lost 2 bases, V lost 6 bases, and 8 bases had no gene match. The CDR3 covers 14 residues. In germline, CDR1 is SQVTM, CDR2 ANQGSEA. CDR3 sequence (DNA): TGCAGCGTAGTACAGGGGTCTCCCACAGATACGCAGTATTTT. Residues: CSVVQGSPTDTQYF.

The chain employs TRBV4-1 and TRBJ2-3; 7 bases agree with TRBD2. The ends lost 0 bases at V and 1 base at J; junction bases unmatched: 7. Germline V CDR1 and CDR2: MGHRA, YSYEKL. CDR3 length: 17 amino acids. The CDR3 nucleotides read TGCGCCAGCAGCCAAGACCCCACTAGCGCCTGCACAGATACGCAGTATTTT. It specifies CASSQDPTSACTDTQYF.

To note about this clone: At one end the junction does not follow the germline gene, possibly because of a read error. This sequence joins TRBV7-3 and TRBJ2-7; D is possibly TRBD2 (5 bases). The CDR3 consists of 16 residues. From germline, CDR1 is SGHTA and CDR2 FQGTGA. CDR3 nucleotides: TGTGCCAGCAGTTTAAGCGGACCCATAAGCTCCTACGAGCAGTACTTC. This codes for CASSLSGPISSYEQYF.

A word on this clone: Other DNA sequences in this sample translate to the same CDR3. The gene calls are TRBV30 and TRBJ1-2; D remains unclear. Trimming left V 0 bases short and J 5 bases short, with 4 bases between. Germline CDR1 reads GTSNPN; CDR2 reads SVGIG (reference sequence). The CDR3 is 11 residues long. The CDR3: CAWSVGYGYTF. The CDR3, as DNA: TGTGCCTGGAGTGTTGGGTATGGCTACACCTTC.

This clone was seen more than once but under ten times. The chain is built from TRBV28 and TRBJ1-5; D uncertain. The germline gives CDR1 MDHEN, CDR2 SYDVKM. The V and J ends lost 7 bases and 6 bases respectively, with 13 bases between them. The CDR3 runs 13 residues. The chain's CDR3 is CASITYSGQPQHF. The CDR3 nucleotides are TGTGCCAGCATAACCTATTCAGGTCAGCCCCAGCATTTT.

The V call is TRBV19, the J call TRBJ2-7; TRBD2 is a possible D gene (5 bases). Per the germline V gene, CDR1 is LNHDA and CDR2 is SQIVND (reference sequence). V lost 5 bases to trimming and J lost 5 bases, with 10 bases between them. The CDR3 extends over 12 amino acids. CDR3 sequence reads: CASSGGSHEQYF. Written as DNA, the CDR3 is TGTGCCAGTAGTGGCGGGTCCCACGAGCAGTACTTC.

The chain employs TRBV7-9 and TRBJ1-2, with TRBD1 identical over 10 bases. In germline, CDR1 is SEHNR, CDR2 FQNEAQ (reference sequence). Unmatched junction bases numbered 4, after V lost 4 bases and J lost 2 bases. The CDR3 spans 15 residues. The CDR3 loop reads CASSSLGQGNYGYTF. The CDR3 region has the DNA TGTGCCAGCAGCTCCTTGGGACAGGGGAACTATGGCTACACCTTC.

V usage is TRBV4-3 and J usage is TRBJ2-3; no definite D call. V was trimmed by 3 bases and J by 1 base, leaving 14 bases between them. The germline CDR1 and CDR2 sequences are LGHNA and YSLEER. CDR3 length equals 16 residues. Here the CDR3 reads CASSQEMTDRTDTQYF. The CDR3 coding sequence is TGCGCCAGCAGCCAGGAAATGACGGATCGCACAGATACGCAGTATTTT.

V gene TRBV18 combines with J gene TRBJ2-7; D gene uncertain. The CDR3 extends over 13 amino acids. The V end lost 6 bases, the J end lost 3 bases, and 12 bases lay between the germline ends. CDR1 and CDR2 from the germline V gene are KGHSH and LQKENI. The CDR3 sequence: CASSAGSHYEQYF. The CDR3 DNA follows: TGTGCCAGCTCCGCCGGGTCCCACTACGAGCAGTACTTC.

The V call is TRBV4-1, the J call TRBJ1-2; D remains ambiguous. V lost 1 base to trimming and J lost 5 bases, with 2 bases between them. The CDR3 is made up of 11 amino acids. Germline V lookup: CDR1 MGHRA, CDR2 YSYEKL. DNA of the CDR3: TGCGCCAGCAGCCAAGTTTATGGCTACACCTTC. This gives the protein CASSQVYGYTF.

The gene calls are TRBV2 and TRBJ1-1; the D is unclear. Germline lookup yields CDR1 SNHLY and CDR2 FYNNEI. The CDR3 is 15 amino acids. V shed 5 bases and J shed 0 bases, with 13 bases lying between them. The CDR3 nucleotides are TGTGCCAGCAGTAGAAAAAATACTATGAACACTGAAGCTTTCTTT. Protein product: CASSRKNTMNTEAFF.

The chain links TRBV5-8 to TRBJ1-5; D is unresolved. The germline CDR1 and CDR2 sequences are SGHTS and YDEGEE. This CDR3 has 14 amino acids. V dropped 1 base and J dropped 3 bases, with 8 bases sitting between them. This CDR3 is CASSLSRSNQPQHF. In DNA, the CDR3 is TGTGCCAGCAGCTTGTCCAGGTCCAATCAGCCCCAGCATTTT.

This clone is a singleton in its sample. The chain recombines TRBV5-1 with TRBJ1-1; tentative D call: TRBD1 (5 bases). The CDR3 is 16 residues long. CDR1 SGHRS and CDR2 YFSETQ come from the germline V gene. V gave up 7 bases and J gave up 1 base, with 20 bases separating them. CDR3 nucleotides: TGCGCCAGCCTCCTACTCAGCGGGGCGGCGAACACTGAAGCTTTCTTT. Translated, it gives CASLLLSGAANTEAFF.

The genes are TRBV7-2 and TRBJ2-2, with D possibly being TRBD1 (6 bases). V was clipped by 5 bases and J by 7 bases, with 14 bases between them. Germline-derived CDR1 and CDR2 are SGHTA and FQGNSA. The length of the CDR3 is 14 residues. CDR3: CASSVQGSGGELFF. The CDR3, as DNA: TGTGCCAGCAGCGTACAGGGCTCGGGCGGGGAGCTGTTTTTT. The variable domain in full, with the rest retrieved from reference TRBV7-2 and TRBJ2-2, is GAGVSQSPSNKVTEKGKDVELRCDPISGHTALYWYRQSLGQGLEFLIYFQGNSAPDKSGLPSDRFSAERTGGSVSTLTIQRTQQEDSAVYLCASSVQGSGGELFFGEGSRLTVL.

The rearrangement uses TRBV5-8 and TRBJ2-3; D is perhaps TRBD2 (5 bases). Germline V CDR1 and CDR2: SGHTS, YDEGEE. CDR3 size: 14 residues. V dropped 2 bases and J dropped 3 bases, with 10 bases sitting between them. The CDR3: CASSFDYSTDTQYF. The CDR3 DNA follows: TGTGCCAGCAGCTTTGACTATTCAACAGATACGCAGTATTTT.

J is TRBJ1-2 and V is TRBV5-4, with D possibly being TRBD1 (6 bases). The CDR3 loop spans 13 amino acids. Germline lookup yields CDR1 SGHNT and CDR2 YYREEE (reference sequence). V was trimmed by 1 base and J by 8 bases, leaving 12 bases between them. The CDR3 region is CASSLLGGVGYTF. The DNA for the CDR3 is TGTGCCAGCAGCTTGTTAGGGGGGGTAGGCTACACCTTC.

CDR3 sequence (DNA): TGTGCCAGCAGCCCGGACAGATACGAGCAGTACTTC. Translation gives CASSPDRYEQYF. The gene calls are TRBV7-8 and TRBJ2-7, with D possibly being TRBD1 (6 bases). Germline-derived CDR1 and CDR2 are SGHVS and FQNEAQ. The CDR3 is 12 residues long. V was clipped by 5 bases and J by 4 bases, with 9 bases between them.

The chain is built from TRBV7-8 and TRBJ1-1, with D unresolved. The CDR3 runs to 15 residues. V was cut by 6 bases and J by 0 bases, with 14 bases left in between. Germline assignment: CDR1 SGHVS and CDR2 FQNEAQ. The CDR3 spells CASRHGELMNTEAFF. DNA for the CDR3: TGTGCCAGCAGGCACGGAGAACTAATGAACACTGAAGCTTTCTTT.

The gene calls are TRBV18 and TRBJ2-1, with 7 positions matching TRBD2. This CDR3 region has 15 residues. After removal of 2 bases from V and 0 bases from J, the junction contained 1 base not matched to a gene. Per the germline V gene, CDR1 is KGHSH and CDR2 is LQKENI. The CDR3 DNA sequence: TGTGCCAGCTCACCATGGACTAGCTCCTACAATGAGCAGTTCTTC. Translated, it gives CASSPWTSSYNEQFF.